This T cell receptor (beta chain) was captured in a study of identical twins. Points from the study as a whole: Reduced insertions were recorded for abundant cord blood beta clonotypes, with no such pattern in memory repertoires.

The CDR3 length is 13 residues. Germline V lookup: CDR1 MNHNS, CDR2 SASEGT. The ends lost 3 bases at V and 4 bases at J; junction bases unmatched: 1. This clonotype was counted at least ten times. Its antigen remains unidentified. Using its own MiXCR run on the 5' RACE reads, TCRdb lists one record per CDR3 protein. The table records some 690,000 distinct CDR3 sequences, around 20% of them present only once. In addition, the sample was reused for a study of T cells expressing NK-cell markers. That work states: The study drew TCR beta repertoires from sorted CD3+CD56+NKG2C+, CD3+CD56+NKG2C- and CD3+CD56-NKG2C+ T cells. Of the CD8+ T cells in more than five donors, roughly 1.0-7.5% belonged to dominant NKG2C+ clonotypes.

Sample: PBMCs. V gene TRBV6-1 combines with J gene TRBJ1-2; 8 bases are shared with TRBD1. The sequence was collected from a woman younger than 35 in good health. The CDR3 DNA sequence: TGTGCCAGCAGTGACAGGGGGCCCTATGGCTACACCTTC. Its translation is CASSDRGPYGYTF.